This entry describes one T cell receptor beta chain. The sample is drawn from a study of blood T cell repertoires in COVID-19. With V trimmed by 4 bases and J by 2 bases, 12 bases remained unmatched. CDR3 length: 17 amino acids. Germline values: CDR1 SGHNT, CDR2 YYREEE (reference sequence). Using immunoSEQ multiplex PCR, the repertoire was profiled, and TCRdb retains in-frame clones only, with some absent. Of 290,000 or so clones listed, 90% to 95% are singletons. The sequenced material came from peripheral blood. The sequence was obtained from a woman in her twenties or thirties with COVID-19, enrolled during active disease. The chain links TRBV5-4 to TRBJ1-1; 9 nucleotides line up with TRBD1. As DNA, the CDR3 is TGTGCCAGCAGCCTGACCGGGACAGGGATGTTCAACACTGAAGCTTTCTTT. It specifies CASSLTGTGMFNTEAFF.